The TCR beta chain described here comes from a study of cytomegalovirus exposure and HLA in healthy donors. On this clone itself: Its target is unknown.

This CDR3 has 16 amino acids. Germline assignment: CDR1 SGHRS and CDR2 YFSETQ. J lost 4 bases, V lost 4 bases, and 11 bases had no gene match. Study observations and caveats: In a later analysis, the majority of CMV-associated beta chains seemingly showed HLA restriction. Reported results showed that the classifier diagnosed cytomegalovirus status with high specificity and sensitivity. The dataset shows that most TCR sequences were rare, while some public TCRs occurred in many donors.

Amplification used 60 Vbeta primers and 13 Jbeta primers. Data came from immunoSEQ multiplex PCR; TCRdb stores just in-frame clones and leaves some out. There are roughly 120,000 clones in the sample; about 80% occur only once, and 7.7% lies in the top ten. The chain has TRBV5-1 and TRBJ1-3, with 7 bases fitting TRBD1. The receptor was isolated from a woman aged 50 to 60 in good health and CMV-seropositive. The sample consisted of PBMCs. The CDR3 here is CASSLDRHGGGNTIYF. In nucleotides, the CDR3 is TGCGCCAGCAGCCTGGACAGGCACGGGGGGGGAAACACCATATATTTT.